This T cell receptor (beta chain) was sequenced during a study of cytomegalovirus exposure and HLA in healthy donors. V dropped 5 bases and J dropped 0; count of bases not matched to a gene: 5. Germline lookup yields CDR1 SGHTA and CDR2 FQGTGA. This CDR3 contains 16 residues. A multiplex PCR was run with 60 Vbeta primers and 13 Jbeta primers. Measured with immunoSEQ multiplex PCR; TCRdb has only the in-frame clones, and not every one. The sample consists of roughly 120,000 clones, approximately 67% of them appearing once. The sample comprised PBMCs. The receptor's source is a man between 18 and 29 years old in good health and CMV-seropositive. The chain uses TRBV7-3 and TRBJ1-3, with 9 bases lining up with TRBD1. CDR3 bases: TGTGCCAGCAGCCCAGGACAGGGGCTCTCTGGAAACACCATATATTTT. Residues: CASSPGQGLSGNTIYF.